This TCR beta chain was documented in a study of blood T cells in healthy people across ages. Findings and caveats of the study: Per million T cells, TCR beta diversity dropped roughly linearly as age increased. In these data, TCR beta diversity tracked strongly with naive T cell percentage.

A second PCR, run for about 7 to 11 cycles, used a sample-barcoded 5' primer plus a J-beta primer mix. CDR3-containing paired-end reads numbered at least 2.5 million in each sample. TCRdb reanalysed the 5' RACE reads using MiXCR and keeps one entry per CDR3 protein. The data contain about 640,000 distinct CDR3 sequences, roughly 53% of them singletons. This clonotype occurred many times. Antigen: not known. The sample consisted of blood. This receptor was obtained from a man in his fifties or sixties in good health.

CDR3 region: CASRGYEGTEAFF. CDR3 in DNA: TGTGCCAGCAGGGGATACGAGGGCACTGAAGCTTTCTTT. The V and J genes are TRBV27 and TRBJ1-1; D is undetermined. Trimming stripped 6 bases from V and 4 bases from J, with 12 bases between. Germline CDR1 and CDR2: MNHEY and SMNVEV (reference sequence). This CDR3 has 13 residues.